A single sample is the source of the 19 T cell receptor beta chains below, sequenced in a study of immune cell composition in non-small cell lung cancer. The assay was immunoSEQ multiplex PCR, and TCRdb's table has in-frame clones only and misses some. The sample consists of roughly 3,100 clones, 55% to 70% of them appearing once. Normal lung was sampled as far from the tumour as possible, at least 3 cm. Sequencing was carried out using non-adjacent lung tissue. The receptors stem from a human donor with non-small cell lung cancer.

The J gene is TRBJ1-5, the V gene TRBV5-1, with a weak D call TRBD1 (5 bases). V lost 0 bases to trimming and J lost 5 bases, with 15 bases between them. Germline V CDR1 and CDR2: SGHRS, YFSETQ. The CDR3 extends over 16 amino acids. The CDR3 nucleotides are TGCGCCAGCAGCTTGGGTACAGGCCGGAGGGATCAGCCCCAGCATTTT. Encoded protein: CASSLGTGRRDQPQHF.

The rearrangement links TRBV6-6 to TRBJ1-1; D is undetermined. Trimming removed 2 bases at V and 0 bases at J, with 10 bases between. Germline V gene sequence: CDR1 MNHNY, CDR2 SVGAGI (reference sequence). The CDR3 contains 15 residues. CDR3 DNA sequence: TGTGCCAGCAGTTACAACCGACTCATGAACACTGAAGCTTTCTTT. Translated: CASSYNRLMNTEAFF.

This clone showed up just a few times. The CDR3 DNA sequence: TGTGCCATCAGTGAGGGTCAGGTACTTTTGTACTTC. Translated: CAISEGQVLLYF. The chain combines TRBV10-3 with TRBJ2-7, with no clear D. Germline-derived CDR1 and CDR2 are ENHRY and SYGVKD. V lost 2 bases, J lost 12 bases, and 14 bases lay in between. CDR3 length: 12 residues.

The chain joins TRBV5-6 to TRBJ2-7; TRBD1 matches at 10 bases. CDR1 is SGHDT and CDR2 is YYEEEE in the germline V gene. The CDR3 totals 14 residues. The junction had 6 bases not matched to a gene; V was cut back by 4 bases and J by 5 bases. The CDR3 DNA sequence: TGTGCCAGCAGCAAGGGACAGGGGTTCGACGAGCAGTACTTC. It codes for CASSKGQGFDEQYF.

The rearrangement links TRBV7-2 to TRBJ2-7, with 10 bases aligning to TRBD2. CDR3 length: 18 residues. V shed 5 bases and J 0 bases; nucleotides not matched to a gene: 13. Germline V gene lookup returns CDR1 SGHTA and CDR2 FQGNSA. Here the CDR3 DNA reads TGTGCCAGCAGCCGTTACGGGACTAGCGATCCGGACTCCTACGAGCAGTACTTC. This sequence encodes CASSRYGTSDPDSYEQYF.

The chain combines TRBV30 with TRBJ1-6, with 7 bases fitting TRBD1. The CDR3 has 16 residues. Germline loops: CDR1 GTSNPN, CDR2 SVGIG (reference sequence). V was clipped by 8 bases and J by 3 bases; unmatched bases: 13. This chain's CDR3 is CAGLPGTDFYNSPLHF. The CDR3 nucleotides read TGTGCCGGCCTCCCGGGGACAGACTTCTATAATTCACCCCTCCACTTT.

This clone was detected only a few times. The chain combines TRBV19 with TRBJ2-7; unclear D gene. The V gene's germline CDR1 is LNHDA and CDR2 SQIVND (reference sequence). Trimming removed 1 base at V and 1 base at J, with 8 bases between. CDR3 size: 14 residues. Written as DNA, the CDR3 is TGTGCCAGTAGTATAGGCAGTTTATCCTACGAGCAGTACTTC. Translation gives CASSIGSLSYEQYF.

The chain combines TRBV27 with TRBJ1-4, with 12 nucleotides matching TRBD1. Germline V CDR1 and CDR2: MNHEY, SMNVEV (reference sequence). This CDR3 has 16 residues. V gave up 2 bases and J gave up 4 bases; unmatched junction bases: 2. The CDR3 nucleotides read TGTGCCAGCAGTTTAGGGACAGGGGGCAGTAATGAAAAACTGTTTTTT. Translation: CASSLGTGGSNEKLFF.

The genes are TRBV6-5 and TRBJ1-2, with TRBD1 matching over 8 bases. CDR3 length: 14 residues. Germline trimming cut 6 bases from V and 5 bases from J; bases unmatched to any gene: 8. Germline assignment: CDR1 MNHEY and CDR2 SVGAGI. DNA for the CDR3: TGTGCCAGCAGGTACGGACAGGGCGAATATGGCTACACCTTC. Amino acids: CASRYGQGEYGYTF.

The CDR3 spells CASSDPGTALTYEQYF. DNA of the CDR3: TGTGCCAGCAGTGACCCCGGGACAGCGCTAACTTACGAGCAGTACTTC. This chain uses TRBV25-1 with TRBJ2-7, with 7 nucleotides matching TRBD1. J was trimmed by 4 bases and V by 3 bases; bases with no gene match: 12. CDR1 MGHDK and CDR2 SYGVNS come from the germline V gene. The CDR3 spans 16 residues.

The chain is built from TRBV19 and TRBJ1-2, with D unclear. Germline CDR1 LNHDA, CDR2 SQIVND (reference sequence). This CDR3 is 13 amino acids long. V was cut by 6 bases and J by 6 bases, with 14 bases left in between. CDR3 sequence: CASRRGGKDGYTF. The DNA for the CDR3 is TGTGCCAGTAGACGGGGAGGGAAGGATGGCTACACCTTC. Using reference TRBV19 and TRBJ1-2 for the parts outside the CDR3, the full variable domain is DGGITQSPKYLFRKEGQNVTLSCEQNLNHDAMYWYRQDPGQGLRLIYYSQIVNDFQKGDIAEGYSVSREKKESFPLTVTSAQKNPTAFYLCASRRGGKDGYTFGSGTRLTVV.

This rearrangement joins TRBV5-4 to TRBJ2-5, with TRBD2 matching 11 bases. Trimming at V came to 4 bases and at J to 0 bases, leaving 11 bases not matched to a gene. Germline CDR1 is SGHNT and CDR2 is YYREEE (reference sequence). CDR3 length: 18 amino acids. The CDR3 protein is CASSRLPSSGGYQETQYF. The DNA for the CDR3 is TGTGCCAGCAGCCGTCTTCCGTCTAGCGGGGGGTACCAAGAGACCCAGTACTTC. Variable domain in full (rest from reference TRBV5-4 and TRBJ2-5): ETGVTQSPTHLIKTRGQQVTLRCSSQSGHNTVSWYQQALGQGPQFIFQYYREEENGRGNFPPRFSGLQFPNYSSELNVNALELDDSALYLCASSRLPSSGGYQETQYFGPGTRLLVL.

CDR3 in amino acids: CASSVVPANYGYTF. In nucleotides, the CDR3 is TGTGCCAGCAGCGTAGTCCCAGCTAACTATGGCTACACCTTC. The chain recombines TRBV9 with TRBJ1-2; D uncertain. Germline loops: CDR1 SGDLS, CDR2 YYNGEE. V gave up 0 bases and J gave up 0 bases, with 6 bases separating them. The CDR3 totals 14 residues.

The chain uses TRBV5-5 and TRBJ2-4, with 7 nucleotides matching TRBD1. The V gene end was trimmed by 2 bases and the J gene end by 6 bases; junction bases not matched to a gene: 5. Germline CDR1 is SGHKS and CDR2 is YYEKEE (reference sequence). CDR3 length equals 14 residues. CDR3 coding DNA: TGTGCCAGCAGCTTTGACAGGGTAGGAAACATTCAGTACTTC. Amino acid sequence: CASSFDRVGNIQYF.

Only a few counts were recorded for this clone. The CDR3 coding sequence is TGTGCCAGCAGCTTGGGGACAGCAAACTATGGCTACACCTTC. Translated, it gives CASSLGTANYGYTF. This chain joins TRBV5-4 and TRBJ1-2; a possible D gene is TRBD1 (6 bases). The V and J ends lost 0 bases and 2 bases respectively, with 8 bases between them. In germline, CDR1 is SGHNT, CDR2 YYREEE (reference sequence). This CDR3 spans 14 amino acids.

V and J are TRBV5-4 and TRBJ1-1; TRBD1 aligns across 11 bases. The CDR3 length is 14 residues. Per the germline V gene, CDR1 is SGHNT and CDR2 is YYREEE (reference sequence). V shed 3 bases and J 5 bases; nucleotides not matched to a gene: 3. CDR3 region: CASSYGTGGTEAFF. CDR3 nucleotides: TGTGCCAGCAGCTACGGGACAGGGGGTACTGAAGCTTTCTTT. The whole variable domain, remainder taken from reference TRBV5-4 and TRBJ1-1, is ETGVTQSPTHLIKTRGQQVTLRCSSQSGHNTVSWYQQALGQGPQFIFQYYREEENGRGNFPPRFSGLQFPNYSSELNVNALELDDSALYLCASSYGTGGTEAFFGQGTRLTVV.

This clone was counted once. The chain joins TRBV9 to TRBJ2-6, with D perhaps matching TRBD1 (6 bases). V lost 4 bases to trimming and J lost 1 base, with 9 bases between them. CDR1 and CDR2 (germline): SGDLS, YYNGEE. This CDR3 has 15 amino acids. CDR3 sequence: CASSPTGSGANVLTF. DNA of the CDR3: TGTGCCAGCAGCCCCACAGGGTCTGGGGCCAACGTCCTGACTTTC. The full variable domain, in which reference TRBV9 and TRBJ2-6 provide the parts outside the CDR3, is DSGVTQTPKHLITATGQRVTLRCSPRSGDLSVYWYQQSLDQGLQFLIQYYNGEERAKGNILERFSAQQFPDLHSELNLSSLELGDSALYFCASSPTGSGANVLTFGAGSRLTVL.

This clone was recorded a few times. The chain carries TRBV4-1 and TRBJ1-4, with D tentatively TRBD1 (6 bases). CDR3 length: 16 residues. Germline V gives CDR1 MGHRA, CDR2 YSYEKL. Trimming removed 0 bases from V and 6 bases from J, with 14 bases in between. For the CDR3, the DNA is TGCGCCAGCAGCCAAGATCCCCAGGGGCAGGATGAAAAACTGTTTTTT. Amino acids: CASSQDPQGQDEKLFF.

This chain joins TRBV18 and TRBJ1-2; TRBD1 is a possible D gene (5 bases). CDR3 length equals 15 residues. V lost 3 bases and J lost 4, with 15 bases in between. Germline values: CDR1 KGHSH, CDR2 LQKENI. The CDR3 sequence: CASSPSGREGYGYTF. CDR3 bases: TGTGCCAGCTCACCCTCCGGCAGGGAGGGCTATGGCTACACCTTC.